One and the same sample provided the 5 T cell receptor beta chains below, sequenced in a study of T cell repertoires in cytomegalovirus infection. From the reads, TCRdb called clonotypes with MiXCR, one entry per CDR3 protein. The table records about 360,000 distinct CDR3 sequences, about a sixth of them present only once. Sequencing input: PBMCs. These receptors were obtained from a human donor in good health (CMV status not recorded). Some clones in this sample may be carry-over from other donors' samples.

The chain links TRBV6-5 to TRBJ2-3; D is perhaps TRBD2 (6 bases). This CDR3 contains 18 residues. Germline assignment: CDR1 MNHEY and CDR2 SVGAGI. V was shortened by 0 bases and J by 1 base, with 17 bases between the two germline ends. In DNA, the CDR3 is TGTGCCAGCAGTTACTCGTTGGGAAGTAGCGGAGGCACAGATACGCAGTATTTT. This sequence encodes CASSYSLGSSGGTDTQYF.

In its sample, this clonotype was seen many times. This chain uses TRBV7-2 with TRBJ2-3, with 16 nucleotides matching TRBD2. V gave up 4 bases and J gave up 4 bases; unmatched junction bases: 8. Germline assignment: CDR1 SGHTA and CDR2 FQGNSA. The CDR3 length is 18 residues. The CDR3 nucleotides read TGTGCCAGCAGCTCGGGACTAGCGGGAGGGCGATTTTCAGATACGCAGTATTTT. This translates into CASSSGLAGGRFSDTQYF. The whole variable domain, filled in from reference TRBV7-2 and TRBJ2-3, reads GAGVSQSPSNKVTEKGKDVELRCDPISGHTALYWYRQSLGQGLEFLIYFQGNSAPDKSGLPSDRFSAERTGGSVSTLTIQRTQQEDSAVYLCASSSGLAGGRFSDTQYFGPGTRLTVL.

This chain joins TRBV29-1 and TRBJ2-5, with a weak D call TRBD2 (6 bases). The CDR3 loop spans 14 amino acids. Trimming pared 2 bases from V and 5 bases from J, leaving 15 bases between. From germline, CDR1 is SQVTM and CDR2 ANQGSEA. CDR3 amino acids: CSVELRGTGETQYF. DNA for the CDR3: TGCAGCGTTGAATTGCGGGGAACGGGGGAGACCCAGTACTTC.

The CDR3 coding sequence is TGTGCCAGCAGCTTACGGGGAGGGACAGCGGACACCATATATTTT. Translation: CASSLRGGTADTIYF. The V and J genes are TRBV7-9 and TRBJ1-3; TRBD1 agrees at 7 bases. Germline values: CDR1 SEHNR, CDR2 FQNEAQ (reference sequence). CDR3 size: 15 residues. V gave up 2 bases and J gave up 8 bases; unmatched junction bases: 9.

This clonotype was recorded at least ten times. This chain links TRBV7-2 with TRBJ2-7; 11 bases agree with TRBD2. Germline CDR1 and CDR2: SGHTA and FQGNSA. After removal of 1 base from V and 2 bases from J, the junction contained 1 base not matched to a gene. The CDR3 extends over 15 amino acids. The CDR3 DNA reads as TGTGCCAGCAGCTTAGGACTAGCGGGGACCTACGAGCAGTACTTC. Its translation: CASSLGLAGTYEQYF.